This T cell receptor (beta chain) is from a study of blood T cell repertoires in COVID-19. TCRdb keeps only in-frame clones here, not all; method: immunoSEQ multiplex PCR. This table has almost 200,000 clones, roughly 90% appearing once. V lost 7 bases and J lost 4; bases outside the gene matches: 6. The CDR3 length is 13 residues. From germline, CDR1 is LNHDA and CDR2 SQIVND (reference sequence). The sequence derives from a woman in her seventies with acute or convalescent COVID-19. Sequencing input: peripheral blood. This rearrangement joins TRBV19 to TRBJ2-5; 7 bases fit TRBD1. CDR3 sequence reads: CASTIPGGETQYF. The DNA of the CDR3 is TGTGCCAGTACCATTCCAGGGGGAGAGACCCAGTACTTC.